The 32 T cell receptor beta chains presented below share a single source sample, sequenced in a study of T cell changes during pregnancy in multiple sclerosis. Sequencing was performed with immunoSEQ multiplex PCR; in TCRdb, only in-frame clones are kept and a portion is missing. The sample shows 55,000 to 70,000 clones, roughly nine tenths of them seen only once. Sequenced here: peripheral blood, sampled in the first trimester of pregnancy. These receptor sequences come from a female donor with multiple sclerosis, enrolled in a pregnancy study.

The rearrangement uses TRBV11-3 and TRBJ2-3; 13 nucleotides match TRBD2. Germline V gene data show CDR1 as SGHNT and CDR2 as YENEEA. This CDR3 has 17 amino acids. With V trimmed by 1 base and J by 2 bases, 3 bases remained unmatched. DNA of the CDR3: TGTGCCAGCAGCTTAGGACTAGCGGGGGGATACACAGATACGCAGTATTTT. This sequence encodes CASSLGLAGGYTDTQYF.

The J gene is TRBJ2-5, the V gene TRBV7-7; the D is unclear. V gave up 2 bases and J gave up 5 bases, with 9 bases separating them. Germline lookup yields CDR1 SSHAT and CDR2 FNYEAQ (reference sequence). The CDR3 has 13 amino acids. This chain's CDR3 is CASSLIPEETQYF. In nucleotides, the CDR3 is TGTGCCAGCAGCTTAATCCCCGAGGAGACCCAGTACTTC.

The chain links TRBV18 to TRBJ1-4, with a possible D match to TRBD1 (5 bases). Trimming left V 8 bases short and J 3 bases short, with 16 bases between. The CDR3 is 15 amino acids. Per germline, CDR1 KGHSH and CDR2 LQKENI. The CDR3 loop reads CASAELTGANEKLFF. In DNA form, the CDR3 reads TGTGCCAGCGCCGAGTTAACGGGGGCTAATGAAAAACTGTTTTTT.

In this sample, this clone turned up once. The rearrangement uses TRBV27 and TRBJ1-2; tentatively, D is TRBD1 (6 bases). CDR1 MNHEY and CDR2 SMNVEV come from the germline V gene (reference sequence). CDR3 length: 15 residues. V lost 1 base and J 7 bases, leaving 16 bases between the germline ends. The CDR3 region has the DNA TGTGCCAGCAGTTTATACTCCCAGGGGCTATTTGGCTACACCTTC. Its translation: CASSLYSQGLFGYTF.

The CDR3 DNA reads TGTGCCAGCGGAATGGGGGGATACAATGAGCAGTTCTTC. It is translated as CASGMGGYNEQFF. The chain joins TRBV2 to TRBJ2-1, with D perhaps TRBD2 (6 bases). The ends were cut back, 8 bases at V and 4 bases at J, with 12 bases in the middle. This CDR3 comprises 13 residues. Germline CDR1 reads SNHLY; CDR2 reads FYNNEI.

The rearrangement joins TRBV6-5 to TRBJ2-5; D unresolved. Per germline, CDR1 MNHEY and CDR2 SVGAGI. The CDR3 loop spans 14 amino acids. The V end was cut by 0 bases, the J end by 4 bases, with 9 bases between. This chain's CDR3 is CASSYSRFGETQYF. In DNA, the CDR3 is TGTGCCAGCAGTTACTCTAGATTCGGAGAGACCCAGTACTTC.

The rearrangement joins TRBV18 to TRBJ2-5; no reliable D call. V was trimmed by 3 bases and J by 5 bases, leaving 7 bases between them. Germline V CDR1 and CDR2: KGHSH, LQKENI. The CDR3 is made up of 12 amino acids. In nucleotides, the CDR3 is TGTGCCAGCTCACCCGGTTTGGAGACCCAGTACTTC. It yields the protein CASSPGLETQYF.

V and J are TRBV30 and TRBJ2-1; 7 nucleotides align to TRBD2. V shed 5 bases and J 9 bases; nucleotides not matched to a gene: 7. This CDR3 has 12 amino acids. Germline V gene sequence: CDR1 GTSNPN, CDR2 SVGIG (reference sequence). CDR3 protein: CAWLAVGGEQFF. The CDR3 DNA reads as TGTGCCTGGCTAGCGGTCGGGGGTGAGCAGTTCTTC. The variable domain in full, with the rest retrieved from reference TRBV30 and TRBJ2-1, is SQTIHQWPATLVQPVGSPLSLECTVEGTSNPNLYWYRQAAGRGLQLLFYSVGIGQISSEVPQNLSASRPQDRQFILSSKKLLLSDSGFYLCAWLAVGGEQFFGPGTRLTVL.

In its sample, this clone was seen once. The V and J genes are TRBV30 and TRBJ2-7, with D uncertain. This CDR3 is built from 11 residues. CDR1 and CDR2 (germline): GTSNPN, SVGIG (reference sequence). V lost 1 base and J lost 4, with 5 bases in between. The CDR3 region is CAWSGGYEQYF. CDR3 nucleotides: TGTGCCTGGAGTGGAGGTTACGAGCAGTACTTC.

The chain recombines TRBV4-3 with TRBJ2-7; 8 nucleotides agree with TRBD1. Germline assignment: CDR1 LGHNA and CDR2 YSLEER. The CDR3 covers 14 residues. J was trimmed by 2 bases and V by 1 base; bases with no gene match: 1. The CDR3 loop is CASSQGTGPYEQYF. The CDR3 nucleotides are TGCGCCAGCAGCCAAGGGACAGGGCCCTACGAGCAGTACTTC.

This clone was observed once. This chain uses TRBV18 with TRBJ1-3; no clear D gene. Germline-derived CDR1 and CDR2 are KGHSH and LQKENI. V was pared by 4 bases and J by 0 bases, with 13 bases between. This CDR3 comprises 16 residues. The CDR3 coding sequence is TGTGCCAGCTCACAAGAACATCTCCCCTCTGGAAACACCATATATTTT. This codes for CASSQEHLPSGNTIYF.

The chain recombines TRBV5-1 with TRBJ2-2; 11 bases align to TRBD1. The CDR3 contains 16 residues. Germline V gene lookup returns CDR1 SGHRS and CDR2 YFSETQ. The junction had 9 bases not matched to a gene; V was cut back by 7 bases and J by 4 bases. The CDR3 reads CASEYGTGGSTGELFF. CDR3 DNA sequence: TGCGCCAGCGAATACGGGACAGGGGGAAGCACCGGGGAGCTGTTTTTT.

The chain links TRBV19 to TRBJ2-3; 7 nucleotides align to TRBD1. V lost 8 bases to trimming and J lost 1 base; unmatched junction nucleotides: 6. From germline, CDR1 is LNHDA and CDR2 SQIVND (reference sequence). The CDR3 loop spans 14 amino acids. CDR3: CASRGGSGTDTQYF. The CDR3 coding sequence is TGTGCCAGTCGAGGGGGCAGCGGCACAGATACGCAGTATTTT.

The chain uses TRBV19 and TRBJ1-1; D is unresolved. V lost 5 bases, J lost 2 bases, and 9 bases lay in between. Germline CDR1 and CDR2: LNHDA and SQIVND (reference sequence). The CDR3 spans 13 residues. CDR3 bases: TGTGCCAGTAGTCGTAGTCTTAACACTGAAGCTTTCTTT. Encoded protein: CASSRSLNTEAFF. Full variable domain (rest looked up from reference TRBV19 and TRBJ1-1): DGGITQSPKYLFRKEGQNVTLSCEQNLNHDAMYWYRQDPGQGLRLIYYSQIVNDFQKGDIAEGYSVSREKKESFPLTVTSAQKNPTAFYLCASSRSLNTEAFFGQGTRLTVV.

The genes are TRBV7-2 and TRBJ2-5; 12 nucleotides agree with TRBD1. This CDR3 has 17 residues. V gave up 5 bases and J gave up 5 bases; unmatched junction bases: 12. CDR1 is SGHTA, CDR2 FQGNSA, per germline. The CDR3 spells CASSPPGGTGGLETQYF. CDR3 nucleotides: TGTGCCAGCAGCCCCCCAGGCGGGACAGGGGGCTTGGAGACCCAGTACTTC.

A few counts support this clone. V gene TRBV2 combines with J gene TRBJ2-2; 9 nucleotides align to TRBD1. The CDR3 length is 14 residues. Germline loops: CDR1 SNHLY, CDR2 FYNNEI. J gave up 8 bases and V 5 bases, and 6 bases lay outside the gene matches. DNA for the CDR3: TGTGCCAGCAGTACCGGGACAGGGTCAGGGGAGCTGTTTTTT. This sequence encodes CASSTGTGSGELFF. The full variable domain, in which reference TRBV2 and TRBJ2-2 provide the parts outside the CDR3, is EPEVTQTPSHQVTQMGQEVILRCVPISNHLYFYWYRQILGQKVEFLVSFYNNEISEKSEIFDDQFSVERPDGSNFTLKIRSTKLEDSAMYFCASSTGTGSGELFFGEGSRLTVL.

This clone was counted once. The chain carries TRBV7-9 and TRBJ2-7, with D perhaps matching TRBD2 (6 bases). CDR1 is SEHNR, CDR2 FQNEAQ, per germline (reference sequence). V was trimmed by 5 bases and J by 5 bases, leaving 16 bases between them. The CDR3 runs to 14 residues. The DNA of the CDR3 is TGTGCCAGCAGCACCAACGGGGGTTCTAACGAGCAGTACTTC. Translated: CASSTNGGSNEQYF.

The genes are TRBV19 and TRBJ2-1; 7 nucleotides match TRBD1. CDR1 and CDR2 (germline): LNHDA, SQIVND (reference sequence). With V trimmed by 9 bases and J by 3 bases, 8 bases remained unmatched. CDR3 length: 14 residues. The CDR3 DNA follows: TGTGCCAGCGTGAGGGGGCAAGGCTACAATGAGCAGTTCTTC. Its translation: CASVRGQGYNEQFF.

The chain recombines TRBV5-6 with TRBJ1-1; D is unresolved. The V gene's germline CDR1 is SGHDT and CDR2 YYEEEE. Between the trimmed V and J ends, which lost 4 bases and 0 bases, there was a span of 19 bases. The CDR3 consists of 17 residues. DNA for the CDR3: TGTGCCAGCAGCCTGGTTCGTACGGGAACGATGAACACTGAAGCTTTCTTT. Its protein is CASSLVRTGTMNTEAFF.

The chain carries TRBV7-9 and TRBJ1-5; D call uncertain. V lost 1 base, J lost 4 bases, and 5 bases lay in between. CDR3 length: 13 amino acids. Per the germline V gene, CDR1 is SEHNR and CDR2 is FQNEAQ (reference sequence). The CDR3 loop reads CASSLGPNQPQHF. CDR3 nucleotide sequence: TGTGCCAGCAGCTTAGGTCCTAATCAGCCCCAGCATTTT. Full variable domain (rest looked up from reference TRBV7-9 and TRBJ1-5): DTGVSQNPRHKITKRGQNVTFRCDPISEHNRLYWYRQTLGQGPEFLTYFQNEAQLEKSRLLSDRFSAERPKGSFSTLEIQRTEQGDSAMYLCASSLGPNQPQHFGDGTRLSIL.

This chain joins TRBV6-5 and TRBJ2-7; D remains ambiguous. CDR3 size: 12 residues. In germline, CDR1 is MNHEY, CDR2 SVGAGI. The germline V and J ends were trimmed by 8 bases and 2 bases, with 10 bases remaining between them. In DNA form, the CDR3 reads TGTGCCAGCTATGATAGCCCCTACGAGCAGTACTTC. Translation: CASYDSPYEQYF.

This rearrangement joins TRBV6-1 to TRBJ2-7; 7 bases fit TRBD1. Germline values: CDR1 MNHNS, CDR2 SASEGT. This CDR3 region has 13 residues. Trimming cost V 5 bases and J 5 bases; bases outside gene matches: 6. The CDR3 reads CASSNTGVNEQYF. CDR3 sequence (DNA): TGTGCCAGCAGTAATACAGGGGTTAACGAGCAGTACTTC.

The CDR3 spells CASIPRGGNEQFF. CDR3 in DNA: TGTGCCAGCATTCCGAGGGGGGGCAATGAGCAGTTCTTC. V is TRBV6-5 and J is TRBJ2-1, with D possibly being TRBD2 (7 bases). Germline CDR1 MNHEY, CDR2 SVGAGI. CDR3 length: 13 amino acids. Trimming left V 7 bases short and J 6 bases short, with 13 bases between.

The V call is TRBV5-4, the J call TRBJ2-7; 11 bases map to TRBD1. The germline V gene encodes CDR1 SGHNT and CDR2 YYREEE (reference sequence). This CDR3 is 16 amino acids long. With 3 bases clipped from V and 5 bases from J, the junction kept 10 bases outside the gene matches. CDR3 bases: TGTGCCAGCAGCTGGGGTGGGGACAGGGGGATAAACGAGCAGTACTTC. Translating gives CASSWGGDRGINEQYF.

The chain recombines TRBV30 with TRBJ2-3, with 11 bases matching TRBD2. The CDR3 runs 15 residues. V lost 4 bases and J lost 3; bases outside the gene matches: 6. Germline V gene lookup returns CDR1 GTSNPN and CDR2 SVGIG (reference sequence). CDR3 in DNA: TGTGCCTGGATCAGTAGCGGGAGGGGGACAGATACGCAGTATTTT. Amino acid sequence: CAWISSGRGTDTQYF.

The chain uses TRBV7-2 and TRBJ2-7; the match to TRBD2 covers 10 bases. V was clipped by 2 bases and J by 5 bases; unmatched bases: 18. Per the germline V gene, CDR1 is SGHTA and CDR2 is FQGNSA. There are 19 residues in the CDR3. The DNA for the CDR3 is TGTGCCAGCAGCTTAAGAGGTCTAGCGGGAGTGGCAATTGTCGACGAGCAGTACTTC. Amino acid sequence: CASSLRGLAGVAIVDEQYF. The whole variable domain, filled in from reference TRBV7-2 and TRBJ2-7, reads GAGVSQSPSNKVTEKGKDVELRCDPISGHTALYWYRQSLGQGLEFLIYFQGNSAPDKSGLPSDRFSAERTGGSVSTLTIQRTQQEDSAVYLCASSLRGLAGVAIVDEQYFGPGTRLTVT.

The rearrangement joins TRBV5-1 to TRBJ2-1; D may be TRBD2 (6 bases). Germline CDR1 SGHRS, CDR2 YFSETQ. The V and J ends lost 2 bases and 0 bases respectively, with 24 bases between them. The CDR3 covers 20 residues. The CDR3 bases are TGCGCCAGCAGCTTCGCTCACAGCACCTTTCCTAGCGACTCCTACAATGAGCAGTTCTTC. This encodes CASSFAHSTFPSDSYNEQFF.

This chain joins TRBV7-8 and TRBJ1-4; no definite D call. Germline CDR1 SGHVS, CDR2 FQNEAQ. V was pared by 5 bases and J by 0 bases, with 13 bases between. This CDR3 has 16 residues. The CDR3 protein is CASSPPGSTTNEKLFF. The CDR3 DNA sequence: TGTGCCAGCAGCCCGCCGGGTTCCACAACTAATGAAAAACTGTTTTTT.

The chain has TRBV7-9 and TRBJ2-7; D is possibly TRBD2 (5 bases). V was clipped by 4 bases and J by 3 bases, with 10 bases between them. The CDR3 spans 13 residues. Germline CDR1 SEHNR, CDR2 FQNEAQ (reference sequence). CDR3 loop: CASSSGLNYEQYF. CDR3 nucleotide sequence: TGTGCCAGCAGCTCCGGACTCAACTACGAGCAGTACTTC.

The chain couples TRBV5-1 to TRBJ2-3; no clear D. V lost 0 bases and J lost 4, with 12 bases in between. This CDR3 spans 15 amino acids. Looked up from germline, CDR1 is SGHRS and CDR2 is YFSETQ. The DNA of the CDR3 is TGCGCCAGCAGCTTGGGGGTGACTCGGGCAGATACGCAGTATTTT. Translating gives CASSLGVTRADTQYF. Complete variable domain (other parts from reference TRBV5-1 and TRBJ2-3): KAGVTQTPRYLIKTRGQQVTLSCSPISGHRSVSWYQQTPGQGLQFLFEYFSETQRNKGNFPGRFSGRQFSNSRSEMNVSTLELGDSALYLCASSLGVTRADTQYFGPGTRLTVL.

This chain links TRBV25-1 with TRBJ1-1; 8 positions agree with TRBD1. The CDR3 is 15 residues long. Germline V gene sequence: CDR1 MGHDK, CDR2 SYGVNS. V was pared by 1 base and J by 4 bases, with 5 bases of the junction left unmatched. This CDR3 reads CASSEWRQGTTEAFF. The CDR3, as DNA: TGTGCCAGCAGTGAATGGCGACAGGGGACCACTGAAGCTTTCTTT.

The chain is built from TRBV19 and TRBJ2-3; D gene ambiguous. Germline V gene sequence: CDR1 LNHDA, CDR2 SQIVND (reference sequence). Trimming removed 5 bases at V and 7 bases at J, with 13 bases between. This CDR3 region has 13 residues. The CDR3 coding sequence is TGTGCCAGTAGTCTGGGCGACCGGCATACGCAGTATTTT. This sequence encodes CASSLGDRHTQYF.